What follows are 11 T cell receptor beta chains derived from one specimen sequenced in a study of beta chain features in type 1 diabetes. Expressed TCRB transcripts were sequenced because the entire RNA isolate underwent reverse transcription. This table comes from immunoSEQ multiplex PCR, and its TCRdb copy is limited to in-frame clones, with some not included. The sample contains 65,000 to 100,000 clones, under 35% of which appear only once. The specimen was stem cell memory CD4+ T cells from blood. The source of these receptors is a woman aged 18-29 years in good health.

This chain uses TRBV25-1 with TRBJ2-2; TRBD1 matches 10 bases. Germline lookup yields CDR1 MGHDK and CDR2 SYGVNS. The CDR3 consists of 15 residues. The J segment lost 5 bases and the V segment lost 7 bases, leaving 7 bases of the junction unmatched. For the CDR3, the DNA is TGTGCCAGCATGACAGGGGGCAGGTGGACCGGGGAGCTGTTTTTT. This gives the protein CASMTGGRWTGELFF.

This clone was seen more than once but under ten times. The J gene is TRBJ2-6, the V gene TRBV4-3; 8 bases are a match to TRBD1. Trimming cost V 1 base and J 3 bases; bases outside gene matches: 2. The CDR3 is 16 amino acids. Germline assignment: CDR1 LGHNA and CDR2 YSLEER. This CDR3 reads CASSQGTGSGANVLTF. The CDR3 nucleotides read TGCGCCAGCAGCCAAGGGACAGGGAGTGGGGCCAACGTCCTGACTTTC.

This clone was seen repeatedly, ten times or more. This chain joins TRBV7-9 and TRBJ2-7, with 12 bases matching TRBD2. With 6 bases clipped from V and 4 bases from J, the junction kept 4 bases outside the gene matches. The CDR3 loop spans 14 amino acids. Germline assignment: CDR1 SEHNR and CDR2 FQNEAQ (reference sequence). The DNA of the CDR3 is TGTGCCAGCAGATCTAGCGGGAGGGTGTACGAGCAGTACTTC. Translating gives CASRSSGRVYEQYF.

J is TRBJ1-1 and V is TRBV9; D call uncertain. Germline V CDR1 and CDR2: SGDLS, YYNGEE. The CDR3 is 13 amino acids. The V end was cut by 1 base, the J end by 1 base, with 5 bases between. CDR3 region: CASSVSWNTEAFF. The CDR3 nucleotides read TGTGCCAGCAGCGTATCGTGGAACACTGAAGCTTTCTTT. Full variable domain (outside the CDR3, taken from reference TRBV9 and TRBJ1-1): DSGVTQTPKHLITATGQRVTLRCSPRSGDLSVYWYQQSLDQGLQFLIQYYNGEERAKGNILERFSAQQFPDLHSELNLSSLELGDSALYFCASSVSWNTEAFFGQGTRLTVV.

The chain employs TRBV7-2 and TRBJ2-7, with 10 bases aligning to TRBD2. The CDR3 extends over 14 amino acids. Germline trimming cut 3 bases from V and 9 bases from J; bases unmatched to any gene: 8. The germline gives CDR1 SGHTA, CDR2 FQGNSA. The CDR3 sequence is CASSFLAGENRQYF. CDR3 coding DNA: TGTGCCAGCAGCTTCCTAGCGGGAGAAAATCGGCAGTACTTC. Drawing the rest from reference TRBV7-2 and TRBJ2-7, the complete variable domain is GAGVSQSPSNKVTEKGKDVELRCDPISGHTALYWYRQSLGQGLEFLIYFQGNSAPDKSGLPSDRFSAERTGGSVSTLTIQRTQQEDSAVYLCASSFLAGENRQYFGPGTRLTVT.

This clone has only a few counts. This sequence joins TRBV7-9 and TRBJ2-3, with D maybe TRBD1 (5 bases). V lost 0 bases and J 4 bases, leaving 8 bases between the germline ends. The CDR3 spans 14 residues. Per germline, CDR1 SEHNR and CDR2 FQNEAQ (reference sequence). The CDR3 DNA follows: TGTGCCAGCAGCTTAGCTCAGGGCGCAGATACGCAGTATTTT. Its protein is CASSLAQGADTQYF.

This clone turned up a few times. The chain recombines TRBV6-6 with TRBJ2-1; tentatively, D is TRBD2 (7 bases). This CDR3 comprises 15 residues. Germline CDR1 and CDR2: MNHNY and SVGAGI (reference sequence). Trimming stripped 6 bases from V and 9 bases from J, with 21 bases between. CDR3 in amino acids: CASSPWLAEGGEQFF. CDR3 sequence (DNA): TGTGCCAGCAGCCCCTGGCTAGCGGAGGGGGGTGAGCAGTTCTTC.

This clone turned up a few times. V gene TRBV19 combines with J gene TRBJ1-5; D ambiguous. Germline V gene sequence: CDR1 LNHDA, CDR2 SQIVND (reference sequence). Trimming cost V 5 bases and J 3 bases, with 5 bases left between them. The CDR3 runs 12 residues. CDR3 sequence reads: CASSFNNQPQHF. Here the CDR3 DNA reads TGTGCCAGTAGTTTCAACAATCAGCCCCAGCATTTT.

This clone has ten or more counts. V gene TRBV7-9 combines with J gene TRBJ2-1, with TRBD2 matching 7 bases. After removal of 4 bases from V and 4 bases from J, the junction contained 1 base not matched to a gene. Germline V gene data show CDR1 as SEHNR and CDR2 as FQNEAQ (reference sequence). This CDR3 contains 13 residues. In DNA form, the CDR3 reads TGTGCCAGCAGCTCCGGGGGGTACAATGAGCAGTTCTTC. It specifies CASSSGGYNEQFF.

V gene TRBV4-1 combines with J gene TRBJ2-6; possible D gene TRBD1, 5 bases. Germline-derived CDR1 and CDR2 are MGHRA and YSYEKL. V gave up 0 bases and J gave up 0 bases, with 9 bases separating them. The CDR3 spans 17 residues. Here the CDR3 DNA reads TGCGCCAGCAGCCAAGAAGACAGAGCCTCTGGGGCCAACGTCCTGACTTTC. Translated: CASSQEDRASGANVLTF.

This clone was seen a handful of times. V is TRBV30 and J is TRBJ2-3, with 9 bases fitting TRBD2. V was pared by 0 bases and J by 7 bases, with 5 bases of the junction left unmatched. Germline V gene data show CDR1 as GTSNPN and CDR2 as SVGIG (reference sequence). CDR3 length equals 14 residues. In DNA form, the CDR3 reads TGTGCCTGGAGTGTAGGGGCGGGGGGGAATACGCAGTATTTT. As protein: CAWSVGAGGNTQYF.